Below are 21 T cell receptor beta chains sequenced from a single sample in a study of blood T cell repertoires in COVID-19 (dated by TCRdb to 2018 to 2021). The library was obtained by the immunoSEQ multiplex PCR assay. This is the immuneACCESS table as TCRdb keeps it, with only in-frame sequences that have V and J called. A part of the clones is gone; compared with another copy, unresolved V genes explain less than half, and the rest is unexplained. The sample has under 150,000 clones on record, 80% to 90% of them singletons. The ten most abundant clones make up about 4.8% of the sample. The sample taken for sequencing was peripheral blood. These receptors were obtained from a woman aged 45-65 years with acute or convalescent COVID-19.

This chain uses TRBV28 with TRBJ2-5, with 8 positions matching TRBD1. The J segment lost 1 base and the V segment lost 6 bases, leaving 10 bases of the junction unmatched. This CDR3 spans 16 amino acids. Germline assignment: CDR1 MDHEN and CDR2 SYDVKM. DNA of the CDR3: TGTGCCAGCAGATTGAGGGGACAGGCCTTCCAAGAGACCCAGTACTTC. Its protein product is CASRLRGQAFQETQYF.

The chain couples TRBV15 to TRBJ2-4, with 8 bases aligning to TRBD1. Trimming took 5 bases from V and 5 from J; bases not matched to a gene: 11. The germline V gene has CDR1 LNHNV and CDR2 YYDKDF (reference sequence). The CDR3 contains 16 residues. Here the CDR3 DNA reads TGTGCCACCAGCCGAGCCCAGGGGGCAGCGGAAAACATTCAGTACTTC. Amino acid sequence: CATSRAQGAAENIQYF. The full variable domain, with the rest looked up from reference TRBV15 and TRBJ2-4, is DAMVIQNPRYQVTQFGKPVTLSCSQTLNHNVMYWYQQKSSQAPKLLFHYYDKDFNNEADTPDNFQSRRPNTSFCFLDIRSPGLGDTAMYLCATSRAQGAAENIQYFGAGTRLSVL.

The rearrangement uses TRBV10-3 and TRBJ2-7; 8 bases map to TRBD2. CDR1 ENHRY and CDR2 SYGVKD come from the germline V gene. J was trimmed by 0 bases and V by 8 bases; bases with no gene match: 6. The CDR3 length is 14 residues. The CDR3 protein is CAIGGSGSSYEQYF. CDR3 coding DNA: TGTGCCATCGGGGGGAGCGGGAGCTCCTACGAGCAGTACTTC.

The genes are TRBV6-5 and TRBJ1-2; D remains ambiguous. The CDR3 extends over 13 amino acids. Per germline, CDR1 MNHEY and CDR2 SVGAGI. V shed 10 bases and J shed 7 bases, with 19 bases lying between them. CDR3 coding DNA: TGTGCCACCGAAGGACTCACGGCGGGTGGCTACACCTTC. This translates into CATEGLTAGGYTF.

DNA of the CDR3: TGCGCCAGCAGTCCGGACGGACAGCCGAACACTGAAGCTTTCTTT. Its translation is CASSPDGQPNTEAFF. The genes are TRBV5-1 and TRBJ1-1; TRBD1 might be the D (6 bases). CDR1 is SGHRS and CDR2 is YFSETQ in the germline V gene. V was shortened by 5 bases and J by 1 base, with 15 bases between the two germline ends. This CDR3 is built from 15 residues. The full variable domain, rest sourced from reference TRBV5-1 and TRBJ1-1, is KAGVTQTPRYLIKTRGQQVTLSCSPISGHRSVSWYQQTPGQGLQFLFEYFSETQRNKGNFPGRFSGRQFSNSRSEMNVSTLELGDSALYLCASSPDGQPNTEAFFGQGTRLTVV.

The V gene is TRBV18, the J gene TRBJ1-6; TRBD1 agrees at 9 bases. The length of the CDR3 is 15 residues. Germline V gene sequence: CDR1 KGHSH, CDR2 LQKENI. V lost 4 bases, J lost 10 bases, and 8 bases stayed unmatched. The chain's CDR3 is CASSQTGTGQSPLHF. The CDR3 DNA sequence: TGTGCCAGCTCACAAACCGGGACAGGGCAATCACCCCTCCACTTT.

The V and J genes are TRBV7-9 and TRBJ1-2; a possible D gene is TRBD1 (6 bases). Germline lookup yields CDR1 SEHNR and CDR2 FQNEAQ (reference sequence). The CDR3 contains 14 residues. The germline V and J ends were trimmed by 5 bases and 4 bases, with 14 bases remaining between them. In DNA, the CDR3 is TGTGCCAGCAGCCAGGGACATTCTCCCTATGGCTACACCTTC. It encodes CASSQGHSPYGYTF.

This chain links TRBV6-5 with TRBJ2-7; TRBD1 matches 9 bases. The trim removed 5 bases at V and 3 bases at J, leaving 5 bases unmatched. Germline V gene data show CDR1 as MNHEY and CDR2 as SVGAGI. The CDR3 consists of 14 residues. Here the CDR3 reads CASSRTGESYEQYF. The CDR3 DNA follows: TGTGCCAGCAGTCGGACAGGGGAAAGCTACGAGCAGTACTTC.

The genes are TRBV7-2 and TRBJ1-5; D possibly corresponds to TRBD1 (5 bases). The V and J ends lost 3 bases and 0 bases respectively, with 9 bases between them. Germline values: CDR1 SGHTA, CDR2 FQGNSA. The CDR3 loop spans 15 amino acids. The CDR3 is CASSFGGNSNQPQHF. The DNA for the CDR3 is TGTGCCAGCAGCTTCGGGGGGAATAGCAATCAGCCCCAGCATTTT.

This clone was observed a few times. At the DNA level, this CDR3 is encoded by other sequences in the same sample as well. The chain uses TRBV19 and TRBJ2-7; 8 nucleotides match TRBD1. CDR3 size: 15 residues. Losses at the gene ends were 1 base for V and 0 bases for J; bases not matched to a gene: 2. Germline-derived CDR1 and CDR2 are LNHDA and SQIVND (reference sequence). CDR3 protein: CASSIGQGFSYEQYF. CDR3 DNA sequence: TGTGCCAGTAGTATAGGACAGGGGTTCTCCTACGAGCAGTACTTC.

This clone was counted between two and nine times. This chain joins TRBV10-3 and TRBJ1-2; 8 positions agree with TRBD1. The CDR3 has 16 residues. V shed 3 bases and J 3 bases; nucleotides not matched to a gene: 9. CDR1 is ENHRY and CDR2 is SYGVKD in the germline V gene. The CDR3 loop is CAISEARTGSDYGYTF. The CDR3 DNA follows: TGTGCCATCAGTGAAGCCCGGACAGGGTCGGACTATGGCTACACCTTC.

V is TRBV5-3 and J is TRBJ2-7, with no clear D. TRBV5-3 is known as an ORF, though its function is uncertain. Trimming removed 2 bases at V and 6 bases at J, with 9 bases between. This CDR3 contains 12 residues. In DNA form, the CDR3 reads TGTGCCAGAAGCTTTAAGCTTCGCGAGCAGTACTTC. Its translation: CARSFKLREQYF.

This chain uses TRBV19 with TRBJ2-3, with TRBD2 matching over 12 bases. Looked up from germline, CDR1 is LNHDA and CDR2 is SQIVND (reference sequence). This CDR3 has 17 residues. Unmatched junction bases numbered 8, after V lost 5 bases and J lost 2 bases. The CDR3 here is CASSPSGGVSSTDTQYF. The CDR3 DNA reads TGTGCCAGTAGTCCTAGCGGGGGGGTGAGTTCCACAGATACGCAGTATTTT.

This chain connects TRBV29-1 to TRBJ1-2; 9 bases line up with TRBD1. This CDR3 has 13 amino acids. J lost 5 bases, V lost 6 bases, and 7 bases had no gene match. CDR1 is SQVTM and CDR2 is ANQGSEA in the germline V gene. CDR3 coding DNA: TGCAGCGTAAACAGGGGGCTGAGGTATGGCTACACCTTC. Translation gives CSVNRGLRYGYTF.

To note about this clone: One end of the junction does not line up with germline, which may come from a read error. The rearrangement joins TRBV28 to TRBJ2-7, with TRBD2 matching 10 bases. The germline V gene has CDR1 MDHEN and CDR2 SYDVKM. CDR3 length: 12 residues. The CDR3 nucleotides are TGTGCCAGCAGTTTCCAGCGGGAGGGCCCCACGTTC. It translates to CASSFQREGPTF.

This sequence joins TRBV15 and TRBJ2-1, with a tentative D call TRBD2 (7 bases). The germline V gene has CDR1 LNHNV and CDR2 YYDKDF (reference sequence). CDR3 size: 17 residues. The V end was cut by 0 bases, the J end by 2 bases, with 14 bases between. CDR3 DNA: TGTGCCACCAGCAGAGATGGGAGGGGGGAGGCCTACAATGAGCAGTTCTTC. Translated, it gives CATSRDGRGEAYNEQFF.

This clone has only one observation. V and J are TRBV19 and TRBJ1-1, with D perhaps matching TRBD1 (5 bases). The V gene lost 7 bases and the J gene lost 1 base, with 7 bases spanning the gap. Germline assignment: CDR1 LNHDA and CDR2 SQIVND (reference sequence). This CDR3 has 12 amino acids. The CDR3 sequence: CASTGGNTEAFF. CDR3 in DNA: TGTGCCAGTACCGGGGGGAACACTGAAGCTTTCTTT.

V and J are TRBV12-3 or TRBV12-4 and TRBJ2-5, with D possibly being TRBD1 (5 bases). V lost 3 bases, J lost 4 bases, and 6 bases lay in between. The CDR3 sequence is 12 residues long. The CDR3 loop is CASSLGPETQYF. The CDR3 coding sequence is TGTGCCAGCAGTTTGGGGCCAGAGACCCAGTACTTC.

The chain is built from TRBV30 and TRBJ2-1; D is ambiguous. V was pared by 2 bases and J by 0 bases, with 5 bases between. The CDR3 contains 13 residues. The V gene's germline CDR1 is GTSNPN and CDR2 SVGIG (reference sequence). CDR3 sequence: CAWSTSSYNEQFF. In nucleotides, the CDR3 is TGTGCCTGGAGTACAAGCTCCTACAATGAGCAGTTCTTC.

The chain links TRBV5-4 to TRBJ2-5; perhaps TRBD1 as D (5 bases). Trimming took 4 bases from V and 1 from J, leaving 14 bases between them. The CDR3 is made up of 15 amino acids. Germline V lookup: CDR1 SGHNT, CDR2 YYREEE (reference sequence). The CDR3 spells CASSPGPTVQETQYF. CDR3 DNA sequence: TGTGCCAGCAGCCCGGGCCCGACAGTCCAAGAGACCCAGTACTTC.

This clone was observed a handful of times. The DNA of the CDR3 is TGTGCCAGCAGCTTGGAACGAGTCTCGGGAGATACGCAGTATTTT. It codes for CASSLERVSGDTQYF. The chain carries TRBV5-5 and TRBJ2-3; D is uncertain. CDR3 size: 15 residues. V was shortened by 0 bases and J by 5 bases, with 13 bases between the two germline ends. CDR1 is SGHKS and CDR2 is YYEKEE in the germline V gene (reference sequence).